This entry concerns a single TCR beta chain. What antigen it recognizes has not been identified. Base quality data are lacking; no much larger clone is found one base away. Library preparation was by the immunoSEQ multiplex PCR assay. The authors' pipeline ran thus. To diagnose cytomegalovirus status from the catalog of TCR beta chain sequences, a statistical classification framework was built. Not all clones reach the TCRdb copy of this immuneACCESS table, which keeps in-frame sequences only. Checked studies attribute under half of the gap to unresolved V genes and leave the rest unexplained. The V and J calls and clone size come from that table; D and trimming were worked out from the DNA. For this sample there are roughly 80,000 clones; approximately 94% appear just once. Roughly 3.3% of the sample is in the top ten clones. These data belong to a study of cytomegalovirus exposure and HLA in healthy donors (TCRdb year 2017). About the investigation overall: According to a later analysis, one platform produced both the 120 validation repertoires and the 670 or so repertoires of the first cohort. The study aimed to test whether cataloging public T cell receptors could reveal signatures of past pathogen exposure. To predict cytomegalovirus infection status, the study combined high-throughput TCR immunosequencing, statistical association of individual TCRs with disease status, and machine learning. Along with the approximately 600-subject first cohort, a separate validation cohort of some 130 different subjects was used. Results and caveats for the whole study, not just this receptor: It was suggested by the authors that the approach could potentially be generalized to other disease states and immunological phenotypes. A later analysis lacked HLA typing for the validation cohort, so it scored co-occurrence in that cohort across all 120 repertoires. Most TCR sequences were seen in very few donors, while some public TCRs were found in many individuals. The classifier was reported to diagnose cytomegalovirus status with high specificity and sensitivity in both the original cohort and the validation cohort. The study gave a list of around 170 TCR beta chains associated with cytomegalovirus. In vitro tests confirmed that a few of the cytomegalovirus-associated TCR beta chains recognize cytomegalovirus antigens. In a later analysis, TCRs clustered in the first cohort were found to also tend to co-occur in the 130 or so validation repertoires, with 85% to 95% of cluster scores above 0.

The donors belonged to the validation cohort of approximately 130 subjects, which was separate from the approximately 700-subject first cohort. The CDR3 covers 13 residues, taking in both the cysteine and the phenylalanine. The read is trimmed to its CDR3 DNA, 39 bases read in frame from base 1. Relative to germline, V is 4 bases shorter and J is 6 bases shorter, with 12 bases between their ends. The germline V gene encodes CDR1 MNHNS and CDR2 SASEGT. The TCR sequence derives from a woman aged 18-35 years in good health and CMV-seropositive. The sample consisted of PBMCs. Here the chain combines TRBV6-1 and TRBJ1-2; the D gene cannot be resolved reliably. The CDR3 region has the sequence CASSAGNVHGYTF. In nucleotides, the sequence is TGTGCCAGCAGTGCGGGGAACGTCCATGGCTACACCTTC.